The 8 T cell receptor beta chains in this list originate from one sample, sequenced in a study of radiotherapy plus CTLA-4 blockade in lung cancer. Generated by immunoSEQ multiplex PCR, the TCRdb table keeps only in-frame clones and is missing some. The sample records about 110,000 clones, more than 75% being singletons. Sample: peripheral blood, taken from a patient treated with radiotherapy plus ipilimumab. The receptors shown here come from a human donor with non-small cell lung cancer that progressed on radiotherapy plus ipilimumab. Some clones in this sample may be carry-over from other donors' samples.

Of note for this clone: Other DNA sequences of this sample code for an identical CDR3. The chain carries TRBV7-2 and TRBJ2-5; D not resolved. Germline CDR1 reads SGHTA; CDR2 reads FQGNSA. The CDR3 is made up of 13 amino acids. The ends were cut back, 2 bases at V and 5 bases at J, with 9 bases in the middle. The CDR3 reads CASSLSLGETQYF. The CDR3 nucleotides read TGTGCCAGCAGCTTAAGCCTAGGCGAGACCCAGTACTTC.

This clone has a handful of counts. The chain couples TRBV28 to TRBJ1-5; possible D gene TRBD1, 5 bases. Trimming shortened V by 5 bases and J by 9 bases, and 23 bases separated the two germline ends. This CDR3 is built from 16 residues. Per germline, CDR1 MDHEN and CDR2 SYDVKM. The CDR3 DNA reads as TGTGCCAGCAGTATCCCCGGGACCGGGGGTAGAAGGCCCCAGCATTTT. Translated: CASSIPGTGGRRPQHF. The variable domain in full, completed from reference TRBV28 and TRBJ1-5, reads DVKVTQSSRYLVKRTGEKVFLECVQDMDHENMFWYRQDPGLGLRLIYFSYDVKMKEKGDIPEGYSVSREKKERFSLILESASTNQTSMYLCASSIPGTGGRRPQHFGDGTRLSIL.

The rearrangement links TRBV28 to TRBJ2-7; a weak D match, TRBD2 (6 bases). V was pared by 2 bases and J by 4 bases, with 6 bases between. This CDR3 has 12 residues. Germline V gene lookup returns CDR1 MDHEN and CDR2 SYDVKM. CDR3 DNA sequence: TGTGCCAGCAGTTTAGGAGGGTACGAGCAGTACTTC. It encodes CASSLGGYEQYF.

The genes are TRBV5-1 and TRBJ2-2, with D unclear. This CDR3 has 13 residues. V lost 2 bases and J 4 bases, leaving 6 bases between the germline ends. Germline CDR1 reads SGHRS; CDR2 reads YFSETQ. In DNA, the CDR3 is TGCGCCAGCAGCTTTCCTCTCACCGGGGAGCTGTTTTTT. Translation gives CASSFPLTGELFF.

This clone has a handful of counts. J is TRBJ1-3 and V is TRBV6-5; D is unresolved. Germline CDR1 MNHEY, CDR2 SVGAGI. The V end was cut by 5 bases, the J end by 0 bases, with 5 bases between. The CDR3 is 13 residues long. The CDR3 loop reads CASSRHSGNTIYF. The CDR3 DNA follows: TGTGCCAGCAGTAGGCACTCTGGAAACACCATATATTTT.

This rearrangement joins TRBV11-3 to TRBJ2-1, with 8 bases identical to TRBD1. This CDR3 is 15 amino acids long. CDR1 SGHNT and CDR2 YENEEA come from the germline V gene. Trimming removed 5 bases from V and 8 bases from J; junction bases left unmatched: 11. The CDR3 DNA reads as TGTGCCAGCAGCCTAGGACAGGGTGGGGAAGATGAGCAGTTCTTC. This translates into CASSLGQGGEDEQFF.

This chain joins TRBV7-2 and TRBJ2-1; D gene ambiguous. This CDR3 region has 14 residues. Per the germline V gene, CDR1 is SGHTA and CDR2 is FQGNSA. V lost 3 bases, J lost 4 bases, and 10 bases lay in between. For the CDR3, the DNA is TGTGCCAGCAGCTTGCGCAATGCTTACAATGAGCAGTTCTTC. As protein: CASSLRNAYNEQFF.

J is TRBJ2-1 and V is TRBV6-6, with D maybe TRBD2 (6 bases). The CDR3 runs 14 residues. Trimming took 3 bases from V and 7 from J, leaving 13 bases between them. Germline V gives CDR1 MNHNY, CDR2 SVGAGI (reference sequence). The CDR3 DNA reads as TGTGCCAGCAGTTATAGGGGTGGAGGGAATGAGCAGTTCTTC. It is translated as CASSYRGGGNEQFF.